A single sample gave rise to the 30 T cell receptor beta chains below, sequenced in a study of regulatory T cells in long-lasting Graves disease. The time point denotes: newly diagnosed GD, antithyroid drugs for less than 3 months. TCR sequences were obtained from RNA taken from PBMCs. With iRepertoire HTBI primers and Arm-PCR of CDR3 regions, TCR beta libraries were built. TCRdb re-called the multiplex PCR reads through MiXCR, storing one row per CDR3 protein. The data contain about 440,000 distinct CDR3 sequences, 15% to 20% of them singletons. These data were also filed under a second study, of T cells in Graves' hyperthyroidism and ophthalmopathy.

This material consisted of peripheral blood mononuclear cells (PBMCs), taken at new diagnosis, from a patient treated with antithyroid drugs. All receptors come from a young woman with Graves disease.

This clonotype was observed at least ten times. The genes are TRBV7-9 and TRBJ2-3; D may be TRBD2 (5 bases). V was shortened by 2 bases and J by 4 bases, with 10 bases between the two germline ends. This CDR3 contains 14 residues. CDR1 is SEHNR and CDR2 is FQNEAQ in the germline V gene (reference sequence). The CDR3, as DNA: TGTGCCAGCAGCTTACCCCACGGGGCAGATACGCAGTATTTT. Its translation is CASSLPHGADTQYF.

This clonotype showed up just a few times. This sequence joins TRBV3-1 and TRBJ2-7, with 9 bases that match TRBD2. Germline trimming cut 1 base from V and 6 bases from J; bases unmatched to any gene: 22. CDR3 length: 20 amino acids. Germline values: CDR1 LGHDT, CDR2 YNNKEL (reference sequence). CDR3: CASSQAREAGGLCRGCEQYF. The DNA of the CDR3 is TGTGCCAGCAGCCAAGCACGAGAAGCGGGAGGTCTCTGCCGAGGTTGCGAGCAGTACTTC.

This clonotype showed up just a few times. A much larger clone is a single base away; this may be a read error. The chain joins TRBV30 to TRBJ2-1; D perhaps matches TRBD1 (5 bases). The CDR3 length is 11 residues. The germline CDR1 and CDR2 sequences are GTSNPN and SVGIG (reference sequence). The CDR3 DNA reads TGTGCCTGGGAAAAGGGGAATGGGCAGTTCTTC. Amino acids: CAWEKGNGQFF.

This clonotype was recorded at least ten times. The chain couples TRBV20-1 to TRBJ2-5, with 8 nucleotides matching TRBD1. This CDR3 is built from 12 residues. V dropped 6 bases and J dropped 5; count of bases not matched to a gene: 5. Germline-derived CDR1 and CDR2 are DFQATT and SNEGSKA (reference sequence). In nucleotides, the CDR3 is TGCAGTGCGCGCCGGGACAGGGAGACCCAGTACTTC. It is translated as CSARRDRETQYF.

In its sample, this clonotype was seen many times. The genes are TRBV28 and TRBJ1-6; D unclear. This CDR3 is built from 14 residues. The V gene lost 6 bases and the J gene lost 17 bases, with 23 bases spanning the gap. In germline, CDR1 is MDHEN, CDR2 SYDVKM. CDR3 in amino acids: CASSLVSLAESFHF. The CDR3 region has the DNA TGTGCCAGCAGCCTCGTGAGTTTGGCGGAATCCTTCCACTTT. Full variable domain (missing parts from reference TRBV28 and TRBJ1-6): DVKVTQSSRYLVKRTGEKVFLECVQDMDHENMFWYRQDPGLGLRLIYFSYDVKMKEKGDIPEGYSVSREKKERFSLILESASTNQTSMYLCASSLVSLAESFHFGNGTRLTVT.

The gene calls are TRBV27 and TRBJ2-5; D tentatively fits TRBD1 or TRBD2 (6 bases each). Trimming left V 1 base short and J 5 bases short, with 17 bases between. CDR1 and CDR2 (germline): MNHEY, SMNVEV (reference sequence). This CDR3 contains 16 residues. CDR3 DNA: TGTGCCAGCAGTTTATTCGCTCGAGGAGGGGGGGAGACCCAGTACTTC. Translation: CASSLFARGGGETQYF.

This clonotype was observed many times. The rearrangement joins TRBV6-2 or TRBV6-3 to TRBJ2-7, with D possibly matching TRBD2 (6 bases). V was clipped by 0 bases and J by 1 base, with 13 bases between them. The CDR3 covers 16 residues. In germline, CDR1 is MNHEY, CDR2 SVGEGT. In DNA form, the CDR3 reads TGTGCCAGCAGTTACTCTTCCGCGGCGGGGTCCTACGAGCAGTACTTC. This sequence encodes CASSYSSAAGSYEQYF.

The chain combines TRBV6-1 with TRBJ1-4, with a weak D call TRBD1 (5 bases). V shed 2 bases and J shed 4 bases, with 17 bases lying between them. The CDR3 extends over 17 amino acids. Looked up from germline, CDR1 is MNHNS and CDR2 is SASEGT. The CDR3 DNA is TGTGCCAGCAGTGAACGGGGGTCGACAGTGGTTAATGAAAAACTGTTTTTT. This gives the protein CASSERGSTVVNEKLFF.

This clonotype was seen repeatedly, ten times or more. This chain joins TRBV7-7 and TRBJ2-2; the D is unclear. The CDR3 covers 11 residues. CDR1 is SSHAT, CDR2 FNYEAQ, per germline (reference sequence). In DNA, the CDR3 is TGTGCTAGCCAGCCTGCCGGGGAGCTGTTTTTT. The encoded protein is CASQPAGELFF.

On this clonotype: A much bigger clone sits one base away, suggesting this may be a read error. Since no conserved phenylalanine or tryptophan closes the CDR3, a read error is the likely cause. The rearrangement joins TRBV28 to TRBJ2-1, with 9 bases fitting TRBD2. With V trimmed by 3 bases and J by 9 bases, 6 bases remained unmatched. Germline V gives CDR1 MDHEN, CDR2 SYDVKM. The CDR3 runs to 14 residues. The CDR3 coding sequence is TGTGCCAGCAGTTTTCTAGCGGGACTTCGTGAGCAGTTCTCC. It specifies CASSFLAGLREQFS.

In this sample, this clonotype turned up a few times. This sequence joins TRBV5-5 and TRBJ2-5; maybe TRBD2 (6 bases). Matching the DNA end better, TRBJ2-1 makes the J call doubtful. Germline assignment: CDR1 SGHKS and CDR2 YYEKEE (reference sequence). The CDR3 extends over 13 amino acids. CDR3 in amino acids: CASSLRLVSEQFF. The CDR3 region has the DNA TGTGCCAGCAGCTTACGACTAGTTTCTGAGCAGTTCTTC.

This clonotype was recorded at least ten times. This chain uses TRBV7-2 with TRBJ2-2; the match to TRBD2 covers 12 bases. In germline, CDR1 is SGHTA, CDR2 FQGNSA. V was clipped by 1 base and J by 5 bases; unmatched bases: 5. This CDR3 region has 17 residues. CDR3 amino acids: CASSLGLAGGWTGELFF. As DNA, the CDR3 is TGTGCCAGCAGCTTAGGCCTAGCGGGAGGGTGGACCGGGGAGCTGTTTTTT.

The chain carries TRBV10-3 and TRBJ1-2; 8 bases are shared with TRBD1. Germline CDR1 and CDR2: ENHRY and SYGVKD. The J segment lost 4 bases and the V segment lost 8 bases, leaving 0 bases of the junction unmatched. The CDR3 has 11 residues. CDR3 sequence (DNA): TGTGCCATCGGGACAGGCTATGGCTACACCTTC. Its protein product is CAIGTGYGYTF.

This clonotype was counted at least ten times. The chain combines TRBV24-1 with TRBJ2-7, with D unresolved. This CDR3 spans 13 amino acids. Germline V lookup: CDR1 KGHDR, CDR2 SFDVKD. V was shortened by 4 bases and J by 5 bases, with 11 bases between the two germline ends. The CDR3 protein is CATSDPPRDEQYF. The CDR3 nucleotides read TGTGCCACCAGTGACCCCCCTAGGGACGAGCAGTACTTC.

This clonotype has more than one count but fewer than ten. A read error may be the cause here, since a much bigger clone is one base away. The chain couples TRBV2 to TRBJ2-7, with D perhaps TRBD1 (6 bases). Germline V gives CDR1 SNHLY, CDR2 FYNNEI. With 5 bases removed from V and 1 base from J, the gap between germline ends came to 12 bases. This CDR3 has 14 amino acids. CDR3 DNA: TGTGCCAGCAGTTGGACAAGGGGGTCCTACGAGCAGTACTTC. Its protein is CASSWTRGSYEQYF.

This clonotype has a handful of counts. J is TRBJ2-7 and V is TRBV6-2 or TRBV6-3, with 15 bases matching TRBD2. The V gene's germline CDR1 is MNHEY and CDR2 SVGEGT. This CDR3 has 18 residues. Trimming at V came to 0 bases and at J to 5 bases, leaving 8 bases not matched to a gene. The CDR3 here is CASSYSTGLAGGGDEQYF. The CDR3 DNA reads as TGTGCCAGCAGTTACTCGACGGGACTAGCGGGAGGTGGAGACGAGCAGTACTTC.

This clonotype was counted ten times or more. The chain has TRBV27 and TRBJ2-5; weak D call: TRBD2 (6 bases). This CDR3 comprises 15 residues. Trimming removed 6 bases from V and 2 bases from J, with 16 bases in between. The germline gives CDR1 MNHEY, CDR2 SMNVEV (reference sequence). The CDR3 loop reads CASSQEGGLQETQYF. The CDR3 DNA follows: TGTGCCAGCAGCCAGGAGGGTGGATTACAAGAGACCCAGTACTTC.

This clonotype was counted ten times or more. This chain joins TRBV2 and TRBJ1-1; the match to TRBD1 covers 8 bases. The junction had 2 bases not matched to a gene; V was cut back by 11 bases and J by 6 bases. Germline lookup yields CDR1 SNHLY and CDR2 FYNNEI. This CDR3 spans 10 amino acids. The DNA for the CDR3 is TGTGCCGCAGGGGGCGCTGAAGCTTTCTTT. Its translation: CAAGGAEAFF.

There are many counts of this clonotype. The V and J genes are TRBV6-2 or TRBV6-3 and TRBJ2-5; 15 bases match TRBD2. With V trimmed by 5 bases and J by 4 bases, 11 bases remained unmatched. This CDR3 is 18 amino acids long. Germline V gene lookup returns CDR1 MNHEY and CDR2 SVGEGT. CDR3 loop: CASSEPARTSGRGETQYF. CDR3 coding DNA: TGTGCCAGCAGTGAACCCGCCAGGACTAGCGGGAGGGGAGAGACCCAGTACTTC.

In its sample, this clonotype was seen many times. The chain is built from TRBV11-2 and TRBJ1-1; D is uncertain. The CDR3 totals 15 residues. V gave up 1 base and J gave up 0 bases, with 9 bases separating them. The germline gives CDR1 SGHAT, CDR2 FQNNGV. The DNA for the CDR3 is TGTGCCAGCAGCTTAGCGGCAGCTATGAACACTGAAGCTTTCTTT. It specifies CASSLAAAMNTEAFF.

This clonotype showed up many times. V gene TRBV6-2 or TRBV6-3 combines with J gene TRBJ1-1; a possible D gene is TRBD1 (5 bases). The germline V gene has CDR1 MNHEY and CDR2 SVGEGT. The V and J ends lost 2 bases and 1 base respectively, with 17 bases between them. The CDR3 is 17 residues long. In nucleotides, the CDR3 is TGTGCCAGCAGTTACCCCCCCTTTTGGACAAAGAACACTGAAGCTTTCTTT. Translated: CASSYPPFWTKNTEAFF.

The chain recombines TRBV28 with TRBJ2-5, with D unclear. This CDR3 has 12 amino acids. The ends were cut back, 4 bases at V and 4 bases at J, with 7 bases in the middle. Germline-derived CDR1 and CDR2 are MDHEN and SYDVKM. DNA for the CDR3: TGTGCCAGCAGTTCTGTACCAGAGACCCAGTACTTC. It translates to CASSSVPETQYF.

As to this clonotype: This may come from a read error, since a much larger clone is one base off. Written as DNA, the CDR3 is TGTGCCAGCTCACCATGGTCTCAGGGGATCTACGAGCAGTACTTC. Its protein is CASSPWSQGIYEQYF. This chain uses TRBV18 with TRBJ2-7; possibly TRBD1 for D (6 bases). The CDR3 contains 15 residues. With 2 bases removed from V and 3 bases from J, the gap between germline ends came to 14 bases. Germline loops: CDR1 KGHSH, CDR2 LQKENI.

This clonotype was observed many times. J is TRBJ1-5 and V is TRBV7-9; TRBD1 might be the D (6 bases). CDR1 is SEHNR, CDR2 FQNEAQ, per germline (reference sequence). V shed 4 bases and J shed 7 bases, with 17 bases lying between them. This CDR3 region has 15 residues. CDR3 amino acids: CASSSSGGQRQPQHF. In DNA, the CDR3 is TGTGCCAGCAGCTCTTCCGGGGGGCAGAGGCAGCCCCAGCATTTT.

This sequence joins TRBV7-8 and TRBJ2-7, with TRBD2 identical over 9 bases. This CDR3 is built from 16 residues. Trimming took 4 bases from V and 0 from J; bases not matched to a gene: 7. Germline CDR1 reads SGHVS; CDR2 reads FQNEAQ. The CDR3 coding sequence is TGTGCCAGCAGCTCGCTTAGCGGGAGCTCCTCCTACGAGCAGTACTTC. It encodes CASSSLSGSSSYEQYF.

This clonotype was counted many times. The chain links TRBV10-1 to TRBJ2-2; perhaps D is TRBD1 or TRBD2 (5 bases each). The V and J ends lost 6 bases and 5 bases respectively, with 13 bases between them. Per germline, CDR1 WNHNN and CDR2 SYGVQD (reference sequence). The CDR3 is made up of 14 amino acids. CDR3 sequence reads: CASSRDVGTGELFF. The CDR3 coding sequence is TGCGCCAGCAGCCGGGACGTAGGGACCGGGGAGCTGTTTTTT.

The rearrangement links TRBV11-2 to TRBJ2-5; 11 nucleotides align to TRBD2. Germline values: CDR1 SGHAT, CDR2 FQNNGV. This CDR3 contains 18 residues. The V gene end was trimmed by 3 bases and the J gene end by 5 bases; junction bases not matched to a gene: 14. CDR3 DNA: TGTGCCAGCAGCTTTAGGGGTCTTAGCGGGAGGGCCGGGGAGACCCAGTACTTC. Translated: CASSFRGLSGRAGETQYF.

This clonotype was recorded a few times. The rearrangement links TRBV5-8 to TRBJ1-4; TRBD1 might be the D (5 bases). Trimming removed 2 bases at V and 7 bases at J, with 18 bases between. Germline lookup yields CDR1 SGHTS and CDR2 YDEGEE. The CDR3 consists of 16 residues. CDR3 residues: CASSFRGGSISEKLFF. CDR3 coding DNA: TGTGCCAGCAGCTTTCGGGGGGGAAGTATTAGTGAAAAACTGTTTTTT.

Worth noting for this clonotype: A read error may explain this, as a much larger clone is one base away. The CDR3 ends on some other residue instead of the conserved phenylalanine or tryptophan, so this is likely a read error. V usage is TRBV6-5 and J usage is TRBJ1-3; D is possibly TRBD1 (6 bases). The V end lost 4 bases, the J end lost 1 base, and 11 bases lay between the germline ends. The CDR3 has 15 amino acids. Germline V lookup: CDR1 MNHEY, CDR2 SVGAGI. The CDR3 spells CASSFEQGSGNTIYY. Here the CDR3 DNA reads TGTGCCAGCAGTTTCGAACAGGGTTCTGGAAACACCATATATTAT.

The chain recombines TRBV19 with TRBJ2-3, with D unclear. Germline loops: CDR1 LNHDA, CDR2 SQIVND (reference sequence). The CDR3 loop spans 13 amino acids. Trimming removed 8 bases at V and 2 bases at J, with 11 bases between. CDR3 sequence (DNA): TGTGCCAGTCACGACCTTTACACAGATACGCAGTATTTT. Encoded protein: CASHDLYTDTQYF.